Following are 24 T cell receptor beta chains from one sample sequenced in a study of shared clonotypes between healthy human individuals. Assay: immunoSEQ multiplex PCR; the TCRdb copy retains only in-frame clones and omits some. The data contain millions of clones, more than 90% of them seen just once; the ten biggest clones take up around 0.14%. Sequenced material: naive CD4+ T cells sorted from blood. The subset here: CD45RA+ positively selected. The receptor source for this set is a man between 18 and 29 years old in good health.

V gene TRBV19 combines with J gene TRBJ2-5; 7 bases match TRBD2. This CDR3 comprises 13 residues. Trimming took 6 bases from V and 2 from J; bases not matched to a gene: 3. Per germline, CDR1 LNHDA and CDR2 SQIVND (reference sequence). CDR3 nucleotides: TGTGCCAGTAGATCAGCGGGGCAAGAGACCCAGTACTTC. Residues: CASRSAGQETQYF.

V gene TRBV28 combines with J gene TRBJ1-1; a weak D match, TRBD1 (6 bases). CDR1 and CDR2 from the germline V gene are MDHEN and SYDVKM. The V gene lost 4 bases and the J gene lost 5 bases, with 14 bases spanning the gap. This CDR3 region has 14 residues. The chain's CDR3 is CASSSYTGNTEAFF. As DNA, the CDR3 is TGTGCCAGCAGTTCATACACAGGGAATACTGAAGCTTTCTTT.

The chain has TRBV23-1 and TRBJ2-7; a possible D gene is TRBD2 (5 bases). TRBV23-1 is identified as an open reading frame with a role that is uncertain. This CDR3 has 12 residues. Trimming cost V 1 base and J 7 bases, with 8 bases left between them. DNA of the CDR3: TGCGCCAGCAGTCAATTACTAGTGGAGCAGTACTTC. Its translation: CASSQLLVEQYF.

This clone was counted only a few times. V and J are TRBV30 and TRBJ2-4; D might be TRBD2 (6 bases). Germline CDR1 reads GTSNPN; CDR2 reads SVGIG (reference sequence). V lost 0 bases and J lost 4, with 13 bases in between. The CDR3 is 15 residues long. For the CDR3, the DNA is TGTGCCTGGAGTGTTCCTCGCGGGGCAAAAAACATTCAGTACTTC. Protein: CAWSVPRGAKNIQYF.

The rearrangement joins TRBV10-3 to TRBJ1-6; D is unclear. CDR3 size: 12 residues. The V gene's germline CDR1 is ENHRY and CDR2 SYGVKD. Trimming cost V 7 bases and J 4 bases, with 5 bases left between them. CDR3 bases: TGTGCCATCAAATCTTATAATTCACCCCTCCACTTT. This codes for CAIKSYNSPLHF.

The chain recombines TRBV11-2 with TRBJ1-2, with D tentatively TRBD1 (6 bases). Germline V gene data show CDR1 as SGHAT and CDR2 as FQNNGV. This CDR3 is built from 12 residues. Trimming pared 4 bases from V and 7 bases from J, leaving 10 bases between. In nucleotides, the CDR3 is TGTGCCAGCAGCTCCTCAGGGGTTGGCTACACCTTC. This gives the protein CASSSSGVGYTF.

The chain uses TRBV7-3 and TRBJ2-5; D may be TRBD1 or TRBD2 (5 bases each). The germline V gene encodes CDR1 SGHTA and CDR2 FQGTGA. With 5 bases removed from V and 1 base from J, the gap between germline ends came to 14 bases. The length of the CDR3 is 15 residues. The CDR3 reads CASSPNSGAQETQYF. CDR3 sequence (DNA): TGTGCCAGCAGCCCCAACTCCGGGGCCCAAGAGACCCAGTACTTC.

The table lists this clone with a count of one. This chain's CDR3 is CASSGTGMNEQFF. CDR3 nucleotides: TGCGCCAGCTCTGGGACAGGGATGAATGAGCAGTTCTTC. This chain joins TRBV5-1 and TRBJ2-1, with 9 bases that match TRBD1. The CDR3 totals 13 residues. Germline CDR1 is SGHRS and CDR2 is YFSETQ. J lost 7 bases, V lost 7 bases, and 6 bases had no gene match.

The rearrangement joins TRBV7-2 to TRBJ1-2; 8 positions agree with TRBD1. The CDR3 runs 16 residues. Germline V gene lookup returns CDR1 SGHTA and CDR2 FQGNSA. With V trimmed by 1 base and J by 4 bases, 8 bases remained unmatched. CDR3 in DNA: TGTGCCAGCAGCTTAGAAAGGACAGGGTTTGGCTATGGCTACACCTTC. Encoded protein: CASSLERTGFGYGYTF.

J is TRBJ2-2 and V is TRBV7-9; D not resolved. The V gene lost 5 bases and the J gene lost 0 bases, with 13 bases spanning the gap. There are 16 residues in the CDR3. Germline values: CDR1 SEHNR, CDR2 FQNEAQ (reference sequence). The CDR3 reads CASSPDVGANTGELFF. The CDR3 nucleotides are TGTGCCAGCAGCCCGGATGTGGGTGCGAACACCGGGGAGCTGTTTTTT.

V gene TRBV13 combines with J gene TRBJ1-2, with 9 bases matching TRBD1. Unmatched junction bases numbered 13, after V lost 3 bases and J lost 8 bases. This CDR3 spans 16 amino acids. CDR1 is PRHDT, CDR2 FYEKMQ, per germline (reference sequence). The CDR3 DNA is TGTGCCAGCAGCTTCCCAATCCTGACAGGGGGTGGCGGCTACACCTTC. Its translation is CASSFPILTGGGGYTF.

The chain links TRBV7-3 to TRBJ2-7; 8 bases agree with TRBD2. Germline loops: CDR1 SGHTA, CDR2 FQGTGA. Losses at the gene ends were 2 bases for V and 4 bases for J; bases not matched to a gene: 4. The CDR3 length is 14 residues. The CDR3 here is CASSLASGRYEQYF. The CDR3, as DNA: TGTGCCAGCAGCTTAGCCAGCGGGAGATACGAGCAGTACTTC.

This chain links TRBV4-1 with TRBJ2-7; D is undetermined. The CDR3 contains 16 residues. Trimming left V 3 bases short and J 6 bases short, with 21 bases between. In germline, CDR1 is MGHRA, CDR2 YSYEKL. The CDR3 bases are TGCGCCAGCAGCCAGAGTTCTGCAATCCCCCACTCCGAGCAGTACTTC. Its protein is CASSQSSAIPHSEQYF.

The gene calls are TRBV5-1 and TRBJ1-4; D is unresolved. The V gene's germline CDR1 is SGHRS and CDR2 YFSETQ. This CDR3 has 12 residues. The germline V and J ends were trimmed by 1 base and 7 bases, with 5 bases remaining between them. The CDR3 coding sequence is TGCGCCAGCAGCTTGATTGGTGAAAAACTGTTTTTT. Residues: CASSLIGEKLFF.

V is TRBV5-6 and J is TRBJ2-7; no clear D gene. The CDR3 is made up of 16 amino acids. The V gene lost 2 bases and the J gene lost 4 bases, with 19 bases spanning the gap. The germline V gene has CDR1 SGHDT and CDR2 YYEEEE. The CDR3 coding sequence is TGTGCCAGCAGCTTCCGCGACGGTTCCAATTCGTACGAGCAGTACTTC. Translated, it gives CASSFRDGSNSYEQYF.

To note about this clone: The same CDR3 also results from other DNA sequences found in this sample. CDR3 residues: CASSYSRTSGAYEQYF. DNA of the CDR3: TGTGCCAGCAGTTACTCAAGGACTAGCGGTGCCTACGAGCAGTACTTC. The gene calls are TRBV6-5 and TRBJ2-7, with TRBD2 matching over 10 bases. After removal of 0 bases from V and 2 bases from J, the junction contained 4 bases not matched to a gene. The germline V gene encodes CDR1 MNHEY and CDR2 SVGAGI. This CDR3 is built from 16 residues.

The rearrangement joins TRBV5-4 to TRBJ2-7, with TRBD2 identical over 14 bases. The CDR3 contains 15 residues. Germline CDR1 reads SGHNT; CDR2 reads YYREEE (reference sequence). Germline trimming cut 4 bases from V and 2 bases from J; bases unmatched to any gene: 2. The CDR3 DNA follows: TGTGCCAGCAGCGGGACTAGCGGGAGCGCCTACGAGCAGTACTTC. Amino acids: CASSGTSGSAYEQYF.

The chain has TRBV18 and TRBJ1-2; D possibly corresponds to TRBD1 (5 bases). CDR3 length equals 15 residues. Germline CDR1 reads KGHSH; CDR2 reads LQKENI. With 5 bases removed from V and 0 bases from J, the gap between germline ends came to 13 bases. CDR3 sequence: CASSSTDRPNYGYTF. The CDR3 bases are TGTGCCAGCTCATCCACCGACAGACCTAACTATGGCTACACCTTC.

In regard to this clone: Other DNA sequences in this sample translate to the same CDR3. J is TRBJ1-4 and V is TRBV5-1; the D gene is possibly TRBD1 (5 bases). This CDR3 has 15 amino acids. V shed 0 bases and J shed 0 bases, with 6 bases lying between them. Germline CDR1 SGHRS, CDR2 YFSETQ. Here the CDR3 DNA reads TGCGCCAGCAGCTTGGAGGGGACAACTAATGAAAAACTGTTTTTT. This sequence encodes CASSLEGTTNEKLFF.

The rearrangement uses TRBV6-1 and TRBJ1-3; TRBD1 matches 7 bases. From germline, CDR1 is MNHNS and CDR2 SASEGT. J gave up 4 bases and V 3 bases, and 9 bases lay outside the gene matches. This CDR3 is built from 16 residues. The CDR3: CASSDPGGADGNTIYF. CDR3 DNA: TGTGCCAGCAGTGACCCAGGGGGAGCGGACGGAAACACCATATATTTT.

This chain connects TRBV7-9 to TRBJ2-3, with D tentatively TRBD2 (5 bases). V was clipped by 5 bases and J by 4 bases, with 16 bases between them. CDR3 length equals 15 residues. Germline V gene sequence: CDR1 SEHNR, CDR2 FQNEAQ (reference sequence). The CDR3, as DNA: TGTGCCAGCAGCCCTGCCCTGGGAGCGGCAGATACGCAGTATTTT. It specifies CASSPALGAADTQYF.

This clone appeared once. This CDR3 is CASSSGQANTEAFF. DNA of the CDR3: TGTGCCAGCAGCTCGGGACAGGCGAACACTGAAGCTTTCTTT. The chain combines TRBV7-9 with TRBJ1-1, with 8 bases fitting TRBD1. Germline V gene sequence: CDR1 SEHNR, CDR2 FQNEAQ (reference sequence). This CDR3 has 14 residues. The V segment lost 4 bases and the J segment 1 base; nucleotides outside the gene matches: 2.

This clone has a single count. The chain carries TRBV18 and TRBJ1-6; a possible D gene is TRBD1 (5 bases). The CDR3 totals 13 residues. Germline assignment: CDR1 KGHSH and CDR2 LQKENI. Trimming cost V 0 bases and J 13 bases, with 10 bases left between them. CDR3 sequence (DNA): TGTGCCAGCTCACCACCTAGTAGGGGCCCCCTCCACTTT. Translation gives CASSPPSRGPLHF.

J is TRBJ2-1 and V is TRBV12-5; TRBD1 agrees at 9 bases. The germline V gene has CDR1 LGHNT and CDR2 FRNRAP. V lost 2 bases to trimming and J lost 8 bases; unmatched junction nucleotides: 10. The CDR3 consists of 16 residues. CDR3 residues: CASGLPYRGQDDEQFF. The CDR3 nucleotides read TGTGCTAGTGGTTTGCCGTACAGGGGGCAAGACGATGAGCAGTTCTTC.